A single T cell receptor (beta chain) is shown here with its context. The protocol was immunoSEQ multiplex PCR, while the TCRdb copy is restricted to in-frame clones and leaves out a portion. Of some 150,000 clones detected, over 90% appear once; the ten largest clones hold around 2.5%. This CDR3 spans 14 amino acids. Germline values: CDR1 SNHLY, CDR2 FYNNEI. V lost 5 bases, J lost 9 bases, and 5 bases stayed unmatched. These data belong to a study of control samples from healthy donors and cancer patients. The source of this sequence is a man aged 45-65 years in good health. Input material: blood. The rearrangement joins TRBV2 to TRBJ2-1; TRBD2 aligns across 12 bases. The CDR3: CASSLAGGLAEQFF. The CDR3 DNA is TGTGCCAGCAGTCTAGCGGGAGGGCTAGCTGAGCAGTTCTTC.